The 17 T cell receptor beta chains presented below share a single source sample, sequenced in a study of T-cell memory formation after mild COVID-19. TCRdb called the 5' RACE reads again in MiXCR, with one record for every CDR3 protein. The sample has about 82,000 distinct CDR3 sequences; around 13% are singletons. Material: PBMCs or a T cell subset sorted from them (not recorded which). The receptors stem from a man aged 18 to 29 who had mild COVID-19 (a few samples of this study predate the infection). Cell type and time point are not known.

This clonotype was observed at least ten times. This chain links TRBV20-1 with TRBJ2-3; 9 bases match TRBD2. V trimming: 0 bases; J trimming: 0 bases; junction bases outside the gene matches: 10. The CDR3 is made up of 18 amino acids. Germline values: CDR1 DFQATT, CDR2 SNEGSKA (reference sequence). The CDR3 loop is CSAREITSGGLSTDTQYF. CDR3 DNA: TGCAGTGCTAGAGAAATTACCAGCGGGGGGCTGAGCACAGATACGCAGTATTTT.

This clonotype was seen more than once but under ten times. This sequence joins TRBV5-1 and TRBJ2-5; 8 bases agree with TRBD2. Germline V gene sequence: CDR1 SGHRS, CDR2 YFSETQ. With V trimmed by 0 bases and J by 2 bases, 9 bases remained unmatched. This CDR3 comprises 17 residues. The CDR3 region is CASSLAGRGGTQETQYF. The CDR3 nucleotides read TGCGCCAGCAGCTTGGCCGGTCGCGGGGGGACACAAGAGACCCAGTACTTC.

The chain uses TRBV4-1 and TRBJ2-7, with D perhaps TRBD2 (6 bases). CDR3 length equals 13 residues. Germline CDR1 is MGHRA and CDR2 is YSYEKL. V gave up 4 bases and J gave up 6 bases, with 13 bases separating them. CDR3 region: CASSRAGGGEQYF. In DNA, the CDR3 is TGCGCCAGCAGCCGTGCCGGGGGAGGCGAGCAGTACTTC.

V usage is TRBV6-2 or TRBV6-3 and J usage is TRBJ2-7, with D uncertain. V was trimmed by 3 bases and J by 4 bases, leaving 10 bases between them. The CDR3 consists of 13 residues. Germline V CDR1 and CDR2: MNHEY, SVGEGT. CDR3 sequence (DNA): TGTGCCAGCAGTTATGGGCCCGAATACGAGCAGTACGTC. Protein: CASSYGPEYEQYV.

This clonotype was detected only a few times. The chain is built from TRBV2 and TRBJ1-5; possible D gene TRBD1, 6 bases. The V and J ends lost 7 bases and 4 bases respectively, with 11 bases between them. The CDR3 consists of 13 residues. The germline CDR1 and CDR2 sequences are SNHLY and FYNNEI. CDR3 amino acids: CASKGGRNQPQHF. The CDR3 DNA reads TGTGCCAGCAAGGGGGGCAGAAATCAGCCCCAGCATTTT. The entire variable domain, with the rest obtained from reference TRBV2 and TRBJ1-5, is as follows: EPEVTQTPSHQVTQMGQEVILRCVPISNHLYFYWYRQILGQKVEFLVSFYNNEISEKSEIFDDQFSVERPDGSNFTLKIRSTKLEDSAMYFCASKGGRNQPQHFGDGTRLSIL.

This clonotype came up a few times. The V and J genes are TRBV9 and TRBJ2-3, with D perhaps matching TRBD1 or TRBD2 (5 bases each). CDR1 and CDR2 from the germline V gene are SGDLS and YYNGEE. The CDR3 consists of 12 residues. The V end was cut by 7 bases, the J end by 14 bases, with 20 bases between. DNA for the CDR3: TGTGCCAGCGGGGGTGAGAGCTATGGGTTGTATTTT. Amino acid sequence: CASGGESYGLYF.

There are a few counts of this clonotype. V and J are TRBV4-1 and TRBJ1-1; D remains unclear. Trimming stripped 1 base from V and 6 bases from J, with 6 bases between. Germline lookup yields CDR1 MGHRA and CDR2 YSYEKL. The CDR3 consists of 12 residues. CDR3 region: CASSQGLAEAFF. CDR3 nucleotide sequence: TGCGCCAGCAGCCAAGGATTGGCTGAAGCTTTCTTT.

The genes are TRBV6-1 and TRBJ2-7, with D tentatively TRBD2 (5 bases). Trimming removed 5 bases at V and 2 bases at J, with 13 bases between. The CDR3 has 14 residues. CDR1 is MNHNS, CDR2 SASEGT, per germline. CDR3 bases: TGTGCCAGCAGTTTCTACCAGGAGGCCTACGAGCAGTACTTC. It yields the protein CASSFYQEAYEQYF.

The rearrangement uses TRBV11-2 and TRBJ1-2, with a possible D match to TRBD1 (5 bases). V lost 1 base and J 8 bases, leaving 14 bases between the germline ends. Germline-derived CDR1 and CDR2 are SGHAT and FQNNGV. CDR3 size: 14 residues. CDR3 sequence reads: CASSLVWGAEGYTF. For the CDR3, the DNA is TGTGCCAGCAGCTTAGTTTGGGGCGCAGAAGGCTACACCTTC.

The chain joins TRBV12-3 or TRBV12-4 to TRBJ2-1; 15 bases are a match to TRBD2. CDR3 length equals 16 residues. Trimming at V came to 6 bases and at J to 7 bases, leaving 7 bases not matched to a gene. CDR3 loop: CASRGLAGGLSNEQFF. CDR3 DNA: TGTGCCAGCAGAGGACTAGCGGGGGGGCTCTCTAATGAGCAGTTCTTC.

The chain recombines TRBV6-6 with TRBJ1-3; the D is unclear. This CDR3 is 12 amino acids long. V was cut by 6 bases and J by 4 bases, with 7 bases left in between. Germline lookup yields CDR1 MNHNY and CDR2 SVGAGI (reference sequence). The CDR3 DNA follows: TGTGCCAGCAGCTACGACGGAAACACCATATATTTT. Its translation: CASSYDGNTIYF.

This chain's CDR3 is CASSYRRVANYGYTF. CDR3 bases: TGTGCCAGCAGTTATCGTCGGGTAGCTAACTATGGCTACACCTTC. The V call is TRBV6-5, the J call TRBJ1-2; D remains ambiguous. Germline V gene data show CDR1 as MNHEY and CDR2 as SVGAGI. Trimming pared 3 bases from V and 0 bases from J, leaving 11 bases between. The CDR3 is made up of 15 amino acids.

This clonotype has only a few counts. The V call is TRBV6-2 or TRBV6-3, the J call TRBJ2-3, with D uncertain. Trimming took 0 bases from V and 6 from J, leaving 10 bases between them. Germline V lookup: CDR1 MNHEY, CDR2 SVGEGT. The CDR3 contains 14 residues. CDR3 region: CASSYSEWADTQYF. CDR3 bases: TGTGCCAGCAGTTACTCGGAGTGGGCGGATACGCAGTATTTT.

This clonotype occurred a few times. The chain has TRBV9 and TRBJ1-5, with TRBD1 matching 8 bases. This CDR3 is built from 15 residues. J gave up 1 base and V 4 bases, and 4 bases lay outside the gene matches. Per germline, CDR1 SGDLS and CDR2 YYNGEE. The CDR3, as DNA: TGTGCCAGCAGCTCAGGACAGGGAAGCAATCAGCCCCAGCATTTT. This encodes CASSSGQGSNQPQHF.

The rearrangement links TRBV7-6 to TRBJ2-1, with D unclear. From germline, CDR1 is SGHVS and CDR2 FNYEAQ. CDR3 length equals 17 residues. The V end was cut by 0 bases, the J end by 2 bases, with 14 bases between. CDR3 loop: CASSLAVAAGPYNEQFF. In nucleotides, the CDR3 is TGTGCCAGCAGCTTAGCGGTTGCCGCCGGGCCCTACAATGAGCAGTTCTTC.

This clonotype has a count of ten or more. The genes are TRBV4-2 and TRBJ2-3, with D possibly TRBD2 on 5 matching bases. Germline V lookup: CDR1 LGHNA, CDR2 YNFKEQ. This CDR3 has 15 amino acids. V dropped 4 bases and J dropped 4 bases, with 15 bases sitting between them. CDR3 region: CASSPELTGADTQYF. The DNA of the CDR3 is TGTGCCAGCAGCCCTGAGCTAACCGGGGCAGATACGCAGTATTTT.

The chain combines TRBV11-1 with TRBJ2-2, with D hard to call. The CDR3 extends over 14 amino acids. From germline, CDR1 is SGHAT and CDR2 FQDESV (reference sequence). V was trimmed by 5 bases and J by 5 bases, leaving 12 bases between them. CDR3 residues: CASSPSFGTGELFF. In nucleotides, the CDR3 is TGTGCCAGCAGCCCCAGCTTCGGAACCGGGGAGCTGTTTTTT.